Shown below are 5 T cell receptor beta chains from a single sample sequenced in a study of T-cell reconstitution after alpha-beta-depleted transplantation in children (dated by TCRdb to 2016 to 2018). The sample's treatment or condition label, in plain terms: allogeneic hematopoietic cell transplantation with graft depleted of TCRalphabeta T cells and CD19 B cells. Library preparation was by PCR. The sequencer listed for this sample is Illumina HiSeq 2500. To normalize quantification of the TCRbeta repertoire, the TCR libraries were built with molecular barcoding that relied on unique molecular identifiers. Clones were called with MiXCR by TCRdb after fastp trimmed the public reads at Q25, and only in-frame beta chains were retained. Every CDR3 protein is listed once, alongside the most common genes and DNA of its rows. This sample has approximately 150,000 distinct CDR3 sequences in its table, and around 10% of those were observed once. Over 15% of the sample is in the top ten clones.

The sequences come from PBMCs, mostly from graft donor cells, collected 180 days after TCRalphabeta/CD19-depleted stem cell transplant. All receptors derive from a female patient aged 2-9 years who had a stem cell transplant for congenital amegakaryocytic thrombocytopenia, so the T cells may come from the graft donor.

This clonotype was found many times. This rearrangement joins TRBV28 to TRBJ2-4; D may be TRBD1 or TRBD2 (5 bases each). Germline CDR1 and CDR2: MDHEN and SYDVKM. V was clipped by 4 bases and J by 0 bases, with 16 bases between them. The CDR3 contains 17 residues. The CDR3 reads CASSSFGWGLAKNIQYF. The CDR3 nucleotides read TGTGCCAGCAGTTCGTTCGGGTGGGGGTTAGCCAAAAACATTCAGTACTTC.

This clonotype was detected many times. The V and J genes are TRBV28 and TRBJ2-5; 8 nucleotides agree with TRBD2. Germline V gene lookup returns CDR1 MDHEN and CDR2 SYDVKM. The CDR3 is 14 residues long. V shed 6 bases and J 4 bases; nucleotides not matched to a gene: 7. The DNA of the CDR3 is TGTGCCAGCAGCACCAGCGGGAGATCAGAGACCCAGTACTTC. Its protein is CASSTSGRSETQYF. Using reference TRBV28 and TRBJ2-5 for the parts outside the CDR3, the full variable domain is DVKVTQSSRYLVKRTGEKVFLECVQDMDHENMFWYRQDPGLGLRLIYFSYDVKMKEKGDIPEGYSVSREKKERFSLILESASTNQTSMYLCASSTSGRSETQYFGPGTRLLVL.

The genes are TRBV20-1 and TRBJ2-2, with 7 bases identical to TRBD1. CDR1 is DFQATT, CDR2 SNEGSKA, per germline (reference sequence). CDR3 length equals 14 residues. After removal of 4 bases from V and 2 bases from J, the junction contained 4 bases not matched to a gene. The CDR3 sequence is CSANGQVNTGELFF. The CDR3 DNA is TGCAGTGCTAACGGACAGGTTAACACCGGGGAGCTGTTTTTT.

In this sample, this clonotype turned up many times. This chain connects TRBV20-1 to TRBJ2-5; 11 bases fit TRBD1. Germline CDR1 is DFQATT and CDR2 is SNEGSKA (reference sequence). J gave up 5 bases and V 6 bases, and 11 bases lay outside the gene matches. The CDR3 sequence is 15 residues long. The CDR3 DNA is TGCAGTGCCCCGTGGACAGGGGGCCCCCGGGAGACCCAGTACTTC. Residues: CSAPWTGGPRETQYF.

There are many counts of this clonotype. CDR3 in amino acids: CASSLGTSQETQYF. CDR3 DNA: TGTGCCAGCAGCCTAGGGACTAGCCAAGAGACCCAGTACTTC. This chain uses TRBV12-3 or TRBV12-4 with TRBJ2-5; 8 bases are a match to TRBD2. The CDR3 has 14 residues. The trim removed 6 bases at V and 1 base at J, leaving 4 bases unmatched.